This TCR beta chain was documented in a study of T cells in Graves' hyperthyroidism and ophthalmopathy. Looking at the study overall: Initial diagnosis, before any treatment, was when peripheral blood was collected.

Study-wide results and caveats: Separation of ophthalmopathy from stable hyperthyroidism was achieved by a 13 V-J model.

There were TCR beta CDR3 regions amplified from RNA transcripts. HTBI primers were used for first-round RT-PCR of the TCR CDR3. TCRdb re-called the multiplex PCR reads with MiXCR, one entry per CDR3 protein. This sample carries fewer than 300,000 distinct CDR3 sequences, around 15% of them seen once, and the ten largest clones take about 33%. The sample holds many counts of this clonotype. Its specificity is not known. The study enrolled patients aged 18 to 65 with newly diagnosed hyperthyroidism of under 2 months' duration. The study collected blood at first hyperthyroidism diagnosis, before any ophthalmopathy symptoms arose. CDR3 size: 14 residues. The V and J ends lost 4 bases and 10 bases respectively, with 15 bases between them. Per the germline V gene, CDR1 is SGHRS and CDR2 is YFSETQ.

This clonotype was obtained from a woman in her fifties or sixties with Graves' hyperthyroidism that later progressed to Graves' ophthalmopathy. The sample was blood. The chain employs TRBV5-1 and TRBJ1-6; D gene ambiguous. CDR3 DNA: TGCGCCAGCAGCAGCGGAACCCCAGGATCACCCCTCCACTTT. It yields the protein CASSSGTPGSPLHF.